Below, 20 T cell receptor beta chains from the same sample are listed, as sequenced in a study of cytomegalovirus exposure and HLA in healthy donors. The table came from immunoSEQ multiplex PCR; TCRdb's copy has only in-frame clones and leaves some out. Here the sample spans under 400,000 clones, over 75% being singletons. The sample consisted of PBMCs. The receptors come from a man aged 25 to 45 in good health and CMV-seronegative.

This clone was detected a few times. This CDR3 is CAIMGFRTGGYEQYF. CDR3 sequence (DNA): TGTGCCATCATGGGCTTCCGGACAGGGGGCTACGAGCAGTACTTC. The chain employs TRBV10-3 and TRBJ2-7; 10 positions match TRBD1. The CDR3 is 15 residues long. Trimming at V came to 7 bases and at J to 3 bases, leaving 9 bases not matched to a gene. CDR1 and CDR2 (germline): ENHRY, SYGVKD.

The CDR3: CASRTGTSSFNEQFF. For the CDR3, the DNA is TGTGCCAGCAGAACCGGGACTAGTTCTTTCAATGAGCAGTTCTTC. The V and J genes are TRBV6-5 and TRBJ2-1, with 8 bases aligning to TRBD2. Germline loops: CDR1 MNHEY, CDR2 SVGAGI. CDR3 size: 15 residues. V lost 6 bases to trimming and J lost 6 bases; unmatched junction nucleotides: 10.

This chain uses TRBV19 with TRBJ2-7; 14 bases are shared with TRBD2. The germline V gene has CDR1 LNHDA and CDR2 SQIVND (reference sequence). CDR3 length: 16 amino acids. Trimming at V came to 3 bases and at J to 2 bases, leaving 3 bases not matched to a gene. CDR3 sequence (DNA): TGTGCCAGTAGTATTGGGACTAGCGGGGGCCCCTACGAGCAGTACTTC. Translated, it gives CASSIGTSGGPYEQYF.

The chain combines TRBV6-1 with TRBJ2-5, with 9 bases lining up with TRBD2. Germline V gives CDR1 MNHNS, CDR2 SASEGT. With 4 bases clipped from V and 4 bases from J, the junction kept 10 bases outside the gene matches. The CDR3 has 16 residues. The CDR3, as DNA: TGTGCCAGCAGTGCTGGCGGGGGGGCAGGAGTAGAGACCCAGTACTTC. Protein product: CASSAGGGAGVETQYF.

The chain is built from TRBV10-1 and TRBJ1-2, with TRBD1 matching over 7 bases. Germline V gives CDR1 WNHNN, CDR2 SYGVQD (reference sequence). Losses at the gene ends were 2 bases for V and 7 bases for J; bases not matched to a gene: 7. The CDR3 covers 14 residues. The CDR3 DNA follows: TGCGCCAGCAGTGAGAATCCCAGGACAGGTGGCTACACCTTC. Protein sequence: CASSENPRTGGYTF.

The chain carries TRBV5-6 and TRBJ2-7; 10 positions agree with TRBD1. The CDR3 spans 17 residues. V was clipped by 4 bases and J by 5 bases; unmatched bases: 15. CDR1 and CDR2 from the germline V gene are SGHDT and YYEEEE. The CDR3 loop is CASSVPPLAGQGNEQYF. The CDR3 DNA follows: TGTGCCAGCAGCGTGCCCCCCCTCGCGGGACAGGGGAACGAGCAGTACTTC.

The chain is built from TRBV2 and TRBJ1-1, with D uncertain. Trimming cost V 9 bases and J 0 bases, with 26 bases left between them. The germline gives CDR1 SNHLY, CDR2 FYNNEI. The CDR3 extends over 18 amino acids. In nucleotides, the CDR3 is TGTGCCAGAATAGCTTCCGGGGAATGGGGAGTCATGAACACTGAAGCTTTCTTT. Protein product: CARIASGEWGVMNTEAFF.

This clone was observed a single time. The chain carries TRBV7-8 and TRBJ2-1, with 8 nucleotides matching TRBD1. Germline V gives CDR1 SGHVS, CDR2 FQNEAQ. V lost 3 bases, J lost 1 base, and 2 bases stayed unmatched. There are 15 residues in the CDR3. The CDR3, as DNA: TGTGCCAGCAGCTTCGACAGGGGATCCTACAATGAGCAGTTCTTC. Encoded protein: CASSFDRGSYNEQFF.

The chain links TRBV10-1 to TRBJ2-7; D call uncertain. The CDR3 consists of 12 residues. Germline-derived CDR1 and CDR2 are WNHNN and SYGVQD (reference sequence). V lost 6 bases and J 1 base, leaving 7 bases between the germline ends. The CDR3 loop reads CASSDTSYEQYF. CDR3 coding DNA: TGCGCCAGCAGCGATACTTCCTACGAGCAGTACTTC.

This rearrangement joins TRBV6-1 to TRBJ2-5; TRBD1 might be the D (6 bases). The CDR3 runs 14 residues. The V and J ends lost 1 base and 8 bases respectively, with 14 bases between them. Germline CDR1 and CDR2: MNHNS and SASEGT. The CDR3 DNA follows: TGTGCCAGCAGTGAAGTCCCGACAGGAACAACCCAGTACTTC. Protein sequence: CASSEVPTGTTQYF.

The chain uses TRBV7-8 and TRBJ1-1, with 10 bases matching TRBD1. The CDR3 totals 15 residues. Trimming at V came to 1 base and at J to 5 bases, leaving 4 bases not matched to a gene. Germline V gives CDR1 SGHVS, CDR2 FQNEAQ. Here the CDR3 reads CASSLVVGQGTEAFF. The CDR3 nucleotides are TGTGCCAGCAGCTTAGTGGTGGGACAGGGGACTGAAGCTTTCTTT.

This chain links TRBV6-1 with TRBJ2-7, with D unresolved. Trimming removed 2 bases at V and 4 bases at J, with 9 bases between. CDR1 is MNHNS and CDR2 is SASEGT in the germline V gene. The CDR3 loop spans 13 amino acids. As DNA, the CDR3 is TGTGCCAGCAGTGAACAACACCGATACGAGCAGTACTTC. Its protein is CASSEQHRYEQYF.

The chain is built from TRBV9 and TRBJ2-7; TRBD2 might be the D (6 bases). The V and J ends lost 4 bases and 2 bases respectively, with 16 bases between them. CDR1 is SGDLS, CDR2 YYNGEE, per germline. There are 15 residues in the CDR3. Written as DNA, the CDR3 is TGTGCCAGCAGCCCCGGGGGTGGGCCAGCCTACGAGCAGTACTTC. Translating it yields CASSPGGGPAYEQYF.

CDR3 amino acids: CASSRLPRTGVQLSTEAFF. In nucleotides, the CDR3 is TGTGCCAGCTCACGACTACCAAGGACAGGTGTCCAACTGAGCACTGAAGCTTTCTTT. The gene calls are TRBV18 and TRBJ1-1, with 7 bases aligning to TRBD1. The CDR3 totals 19 residues. The germline CDR1 and CDR2 sequences are KGHSH and LQKENI. V lost 4 bases, J lost 4 bases, and 21 bases stayed unmatched.

The CDR3 sequence: CASSYSTSGDYYEQYF. As DNA, the CDR3 is TGTGCCAGCAGTTACTCGACTAGCGGGGATTATTACGAGCAGTACTTC. The rearrangement links TRBV6-6 to TRBJ2-7; 11 bases fit TRBD2. V lost 0 bases, J lost 4 bases, and 5 bases stayed unmatched. Germline CDR1 is MNHNY and CDR2 is SVGAGI (reference sequence). The CDR3 covers 16 residues.

The genes are TRBV10-2 and TRBJ1-1; maybe TRBD1 (5 bases). CDR1 WSHSY and CDR2 SAAADI come from the germline V gene. The CDR3 has 16 amino acids. The V end was cut by 2 bases, the J end by 4 bases, with 17 bases between. CDR3 amino acids: CASSEGTGIGRTEAFF. DNA for the CDR3: TGCGCCAGCAGTGAGGGCACAGGAATTGGGCGCACTGAAGCTTTCTTT.

This chain joins TRBV4-3 and TRBJ1-2; 7 nucleotides align to TRBD1. CDR3 length equals 13 residues. From germline, CDR1 is LGHNA and CDR2 YSLEER. The V segment lost 4 bases and the J segment 7 bases; nucleotides outside the gene matches: 6. The CDR3 here is CASSPQGTGGYTF. CDR3 in DNA: TGCGCCAGCAGCCCACAGGGGACGGGTGGCTACACCTTC.

This chain links TRBV5-1 with TRBJ1-2, with 8 bases that match TRBD1. After removal of 2 bases from V and 7 bases from J, the junction contained 1 base not matched to a gene. CDR1 SGHRS and CDR2 YFSETQ come from the germline V gene. This CDR3 contains 12 residues. The CDR3 nucleotides are TGCGCCAGCAGCTTTGACAGGGGTGGCTACACCTTC. It specifies CASSFDRGGYTF.

The chain combines TRBV27 with TRBJ2-7, with D possibly TRBD1 on 5 matching bases. The CDR3 covers 13 residues. From germline, CDR1 is MNHEY and CDR2 SMNVEV (reference sequence). V lost 9 bases and J 3 bases, leaving 15 bases between the germline ends. The CDR3 nucleotides are TGTGCCAGTGCCTTAGGGGCCGTCTACGAGCAGTACTTC. It is translated as CASALGAVYEQYF.

The count of this clone is one. DNA of the CDR3: TGTGCCAGCAGCTCAGGACAGGGAACAAGCTCCTACGAGCAGTACTTC. It codes for CASSSGQGTSSYEQYF. The V gene is TRBV11-2, the J gene TRBJ2-7; the match to TRBD1 covers 8 bases. Germline V gene sequence: CDR1 SGHAT, CDR2 FQNNGV. Trimming at V came to 4 bases and at J to 0 bases, leaving 8 bases not matched to a gene. The CDR3 sequence is 16 residues long. The full variable domain, its missing parts supplied by reference TRBV11-2 and TRBJ2-7, is EAGVAQSPRYKIIEKRQSVAFWCNPISGHATLYWYQQILGQGPKLLIQFQNNGVVDDSQLPKDRFSAERLKGVDSTLKIQPAKLEDSAVYLCASSSGQGTSSYEQYFGPGTRLTVT.